This T cell receptor beta chain was profiled in a study of OX40 agonist ivuxolimab in advanced cancers. Study in general: Patients with hepatocellular carcinoma, melanoma, renal cell or head and neck cancer made up the dose-escalation patients. Age averaged around 60 years (range roughly 20 to 90), and 80% to 90% were male.

Trimming took off 1 base at V and 6 bases at J, with 13 bases between the two ends. This CDR3 is 15 amino acids long. The germline V gene has CDR1 SGHDN and CDR2 FVKESK. Profiled with immunoSEQ multiplex PCR; TCRdb holds only in-frame clones, not every one. This table holds some 68,000 clones, roughly four fifths found once. The clonotype comes from an adult with an advanced solid tumor such as melanoma, head and neck, liver or kidney cancer. Material: CD4+ or CD8+ T cells sorted from blood, obtained in a trial of the OX40 agonist ivuxolimab. The J gene is TRBJ1-5, the V gene TRBV14; no reliable D call. The CDR3 loop reads CASSQGGGFSQPQHF. CDR3 nucleotide sequence: TGTGCCAGCAGCCAAGGTGGCGGTTTTAGTCAGCCCCAGCATTTT. Using reference TRBV14 and TRBJ1-5 for the parts outside the CDR3, the full variable domain is EAGVTQFPSHSVIEKGQTVTLRCDPISGHDNLYWYRRVMGKEIKFLLHFVKESKQDESGMPNNRFLAERTGGTYSTLKVQPAELEDSGVYFCASSQGGGFSQPQHFGDGTRLSIL.